Given below is one T cell receptor beta chain in context. CDR1 is DFQATT, CDR2 SNEGSKA, per germline (reference sequence). The CDR3 consists of 11 residues. The data are from a study of control samples from healthy donors and cancer patients. TCRdb keeps only in-frame clones here, not all; method: immunoSEQ multiplex PCR. The sample lists around 70,000 clones, about 94% occurring once. The chain carries TRBV20-1 and TRBJ2-5, with D perhaps matching TRBD1 (5 bases). Sequenced input: blood. The TCR originated in a woman in her 30s in good health. CDR3 sequence (DNA): TGCAGCCAGGCTGGTAGGGGGACCCAGTACTTC. Translation: CSQAGRGTQYF.